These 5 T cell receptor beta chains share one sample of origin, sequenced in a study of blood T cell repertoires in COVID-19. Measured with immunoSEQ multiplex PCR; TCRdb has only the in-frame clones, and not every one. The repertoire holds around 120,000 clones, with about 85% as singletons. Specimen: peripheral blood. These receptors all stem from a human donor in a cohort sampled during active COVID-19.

This chain's CDR3 is CASGRGETQYF. CDR3 DNA: TGTGCCAGCGGAAGGGGAGAGACCCAGTACTTC. The rearrangement joins TRBV7-2 to TRBJ2-5; tentatively, D is TRBD1 (5 bases). V shed 8 bases and J shed 4 bases, with 8 bases lying between them. This CDR3 is built from 11 residues. From germline, CDR1 is SGHTA and CDR2 FQGNSA.

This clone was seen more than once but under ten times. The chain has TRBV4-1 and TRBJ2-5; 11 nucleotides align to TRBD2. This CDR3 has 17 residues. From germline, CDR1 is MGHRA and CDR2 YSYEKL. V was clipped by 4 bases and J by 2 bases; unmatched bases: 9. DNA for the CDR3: TGCGCCAGCAGCCTCGTAGCGGGAGGGCCTCCACAAGAGACCCAGTACTTC. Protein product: CASSLVAGGPPQETQYF.

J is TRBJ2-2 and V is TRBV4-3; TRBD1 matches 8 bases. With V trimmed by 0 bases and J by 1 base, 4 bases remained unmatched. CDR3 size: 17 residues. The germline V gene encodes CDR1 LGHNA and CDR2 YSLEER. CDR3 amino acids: CASSQDGQGGNTGELFF. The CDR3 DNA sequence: TGCGCCAGCAGCCAAGATGGACAGGGCGGGAACACCGGGGAGCTGTTTTTT.

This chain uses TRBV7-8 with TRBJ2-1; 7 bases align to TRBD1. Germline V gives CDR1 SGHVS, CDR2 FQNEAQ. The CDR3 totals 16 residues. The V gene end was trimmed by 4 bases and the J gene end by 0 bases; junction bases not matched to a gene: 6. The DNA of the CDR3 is TGTGCCAGCAGCTCCGCCGGGACAGCCTCCTACAATGAGCAGTTCTTC. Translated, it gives CASSSAGTASYNEQFF.

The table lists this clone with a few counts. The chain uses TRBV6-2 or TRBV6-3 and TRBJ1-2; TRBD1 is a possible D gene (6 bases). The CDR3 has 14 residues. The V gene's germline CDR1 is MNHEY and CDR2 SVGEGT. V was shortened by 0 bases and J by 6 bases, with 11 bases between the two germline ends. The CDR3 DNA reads TGTGCCAGCAGTTACTCGGGGGCGCTCAATGGCTACACCTTC. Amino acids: CASSYSGALNGYTF.